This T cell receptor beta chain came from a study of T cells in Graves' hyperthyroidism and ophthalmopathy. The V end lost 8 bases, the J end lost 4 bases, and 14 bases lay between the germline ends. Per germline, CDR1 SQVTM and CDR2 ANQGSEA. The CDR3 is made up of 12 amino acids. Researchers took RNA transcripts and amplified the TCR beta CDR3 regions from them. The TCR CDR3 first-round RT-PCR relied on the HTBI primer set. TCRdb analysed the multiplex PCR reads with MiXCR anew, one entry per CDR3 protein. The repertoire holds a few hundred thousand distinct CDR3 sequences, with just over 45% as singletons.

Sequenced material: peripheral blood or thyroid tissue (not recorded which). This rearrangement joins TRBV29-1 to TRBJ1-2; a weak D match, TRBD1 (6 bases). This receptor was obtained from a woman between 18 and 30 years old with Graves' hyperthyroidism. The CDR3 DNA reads TGCAGCTTAGGCGGGACACCCTATGGCTACACCTTC. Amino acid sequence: CSLGGTPYGYTF.